The rows below give T cell receptor beta chains drawn from one sample of a study of cytotoxic CD8 clonotypes in ibrutinib-treated CLL. Assay: immunoSEQ multiplex PCR; the TCRdb copy retains only in-frame clones and omits some. Here the sample spans about 140,000 clones, around 80% being singletons. The input for sequencing was PBMCs, taken after 36 months of ibrutinib treatment. Source of these receptors: a human donor with chronic lymphocytic leukemia. The CDR3 runs from the conserved cysteine through the conserved F or W. Fields, in order: V gene, CDR3 length, D gene, clone size, J gene, CDR3 protein, CDR3 DNA. The D gene is left open where the match is weak. The listing skips clone size in some rows; elsewhere it reads once, few, many or a size class.

TRBV7-9	18	TRBD2	.	TRBJ2-3	CASSLVASGVVHYGTQYF	TGTGCCAGCAGCTTAGTTGCTAGCGGGGTCGTCCATTATGGTACGCAGTATTTT
TRBV18	20	.	.	TRBJ2-3	CASSPPYPSRGIPTTDTQYF	TGTGCCAGCTCACCACCGTACCCTAGTAGGGGCATCCCCACCACAGATACGCAGTATTTT
TRBV10-3	13	.	.	TRBJ1-2	CAISGQVNYGYTF	TGTGCCATCAGTGGACAGGTTAACTATGGCTACACCTTC
TRBV10-2	12	.	.	TRBJ2-5	CASSAGTETQYF	TGCGCCAGCAGTGCAGGGACGGAGACCCAGTACTTC
TRBV18	15	.	.	TRBJ1-1	CASSPANPRDTEAFF	TGTGCCAGCTCACCAGCCAATCCGCGGGACACTGAAGCTTTCTTT
TRBV18	17	.	.	TRBJ2-1	CASSPPYAPAAGNEQFF	TGTGCCAGCTCACCACCTTACGCGCCCGCGGCTGGAAATGAGCAGTTCTTC
TRBV27	14	TRBD1	once	TRBJ1-2	CASSPWDRVLGYTF	TGTGCCAGCAGTCCATGGGACAGGGTTCTAGGCTACACCTTC
TRBV18	14	.	.	TRBJ1-1	CASSPRDQNTEAFF	TGTGCCAGCTCACCCCGAGATCAGAACACTGAAGCTTTCTTT
TRBV5-1	18	TRBD1	.	TRBJ2-5	CASSSMGAGGGKQNLPYF	TGCGCCAGCAGCTCCATGGGGGCAGGGGGCGGCAAACAAAACTTACCGTACTTC
TRBV5-6	15	TRBD1	.	TRBJ2-7	CASRPGTGPPHEQYF	TGTGCCAGCAGACCCGGGACAGGTCCCCCCCACGAGCAGTACTTC
TRBV2	11	.	few	TRBJ2-7	CASRTTWEQYF	TGTGCCAGCAGAACCACCTGGGAGCAGTACTTC
TRBV6-1	14	TRBD2	.	TRBJ2-7	CASKWASGSYEQYF	TGTGCCAGCAAGTGGGCTAGCGGATCCTACGAGCAGTACTTC